The rows below give T cell receptor beta chains drawn from one sample of a study of chemoradiotherapy in HPV16-positive cancers. Using immunoSEQ multiplex PCR, the repertoire was profiled, and TCRdb retains in-frame clones only, with some absent. The sample includes about 14,000 clones, 65% to 75% of them seen just once. The material was obtained from a patient who underwent chemoradiotherapy. Receptors originate from a human donor with HPV-associated anogenital cancer. Both conserved end residues are part of each CDR3. Fields, in order: D gene, V gene, clone size, J gene, CDR3 DNA, CDR3 protein. A D gene is named only where the DNA matches it firmly. The listing skips clone size in some rows; elsewhere it reads once, few, many or a size class.

>-|TRBV12-5|once|TRBJ1-2
TGTGCTAGTGGTCCCTCCGGGACATATGGCTACACCTTC
CASGPSGTYGYTF
>-|TRBV11-2|-|TRBJ2-1
TGTGCCAGCAGCTTAGACCGGGAGACATACTACAATGAGCAGTTCTTC
CASSLDRETYYNEQFF
>-|TRBV5-6|-|TRBJ2-4
TGTGCCAGCAGCCTGGAGGGGAACATTCAGTACTTC
CASSLEGNIQYF
>TRBD1|TRBV10-2|-|TRBJ2-4
TGCGCCACCCAGGGACAGGGAGGAGACATTCAGTACTTC
CATQGQGGDIQYF
>TRBD1|TRBV7-3|-|TRBJ1-2
TGTGCCAGCAGCTTGAACGGGGGGGACAGGGGGCCGGGCTACACCTTC
CASSLNGGDRGPGYTF
>-|TRBV5-5|-|TRBJ2-6
TGTGCCAGCAGCTTGGGGCCAGGGGTCTCTGGGGCCAACGTCCTGACTTTC
CASSLGPGVSGANVLTF
>TRBD1|TRBV7-9|-|TRBJ2-7
TGTGCCAGCAGCCCTACGGGACAGGCTAGGAAGCAGTACTTC
CASSPTGQARKQYF
>-|TRBV6-6|-|TRBJ1-3
TGTGCCAGCAGGGCTATCGGGGGCGCGGAAGGAAACACCATATATTTT
CASRAIGGAEGNTIYF
>-|TRBV11-3|-|TRBJ2-7
TGTGCCAGCAGCCCGAACTCCTACGAGCAGTACTTC
CASSPNSYEQYF
>-|TRBV9|-|TRBJ2-2
TGTGCCAGCAGCGTACAGGGAAATACGAACACCGGGGAGCTGTTTTTT
CASSVQGNTNTGELFF
>-|TRBV7-9|few|TRBJ2-7
TGTGCCAGCAGCTTAGAGACACAGGCCTACGAGCAGTACTTC
CASSLETQAYEQYF
>TRBD2|TRBV7-8|-|TRBJ2-1
TGTGCCAGCAGCTTAGGGACTAGCGGCCTATCCAATGAGCAGTTCTTC
CASSLGTSGLSNEQFF
>-|TRBV11-2|-|TRBJ2-1
TGTGCCAGCAGCTTCAGCCGAAACAATGAGCAGTTCTTC
CASSFSRNNEQFF
>TRBD1|TRBV19|few|TRBJ1-1
TGTGCCAGTAGTTTCGGACAGGGAGCTTTCTTT
CASSFGQGAFF
>-|TRBV18|medium-sized|TRBJ2-5
TGTGCCAGCTCGCCGGCAATTGGGACCCAGTACTTC
CASSPAIGTQYF
>TRBD1|TRBV18|-|TRBJ1-4
TGTGCCAGCTCACCGACAGGGACGGGTAATGAAAAACTGTTTTTT
CASSPTGTGNEKLFF
>TRBD2|TRBV4-2|-|TRBJ2-3
TGTGCCAGCAGCCTAATAGCGGGTAACACAGATACGCAGTATTTT
CASSLIAGNTDTQYF
>TRBD1|TRBV5-1|-|TRBJ2-5
TGCGCCAGCTCCCAGGGGGCGCGGGAGACCCAGTACTTC
CASSQGARETQYF
>TRBD2|TRBV7-9|-|TRBJ2-3
TGTGCCAGCAGCCTGGGACTAGCGGGTTCAGATACGCAGTATTTT
CASSLGLAGSDTQYF
>-|TRBV21-1|-|TRBJ2-3
TGTGCCACCTCCCCCCCCACAGATACGCAGTATTTT
CATSPPTDTQYF
>-|TRBV11-2|medium-sized|TRBJ1-1
TGTGCCAGCAGCTTAAGACGGGGCGCTCCTGAAGCTTTCTTT
CASSLRRGAPEAFF
>TRBD1|TRBV7-3|few|TRBJ1-2
TGTGCCAGCAGCACGGACAGGGAGGATGGCTACACCTTC
CASSTDREDGYTF
>TRBD2|TRBV5-4|once|TRBJ2-3
TGTGCCAGCAGCTTGGGGAGCGGGAGGGAGTCTGATACGCAGTATTTT
CASSLGSGRESDTQYF
>TRBD1|TRBV5-6|-|TRBJ2-7
TGTGCCAGCAGCCGGGACAGGGCCGAGCAGTACTTC
CASSRDRAEQYF
>-|TRBV29-1|-|TRBJ1-2
TGCAGCGTTCCCGGTACTCTGGAAGGCTACACCTTC
CSVPGTLEGYTF
>-|TRBV5-4|-|TRBJ2-1
TGTGCCAGCAGCTTGAAGATAGCGGACGGGCAGCAGTTCTTC
CASSLKIADGQQFF
>TRBD1|TRBV7-2|-|TRBJ1-2
TGTGCCAGTAGCCGTAGACAGGGCAGTGGTGGCTACACCTTC
CASSRRQGSGGYTF
>-|TRBV7-9|-|TRBJ1-1
TGTGCCAGCAGCTTGGGGGTGACCGGAGCTTTCTTT
CASSLGVTGAFF
>-|TRBV7-6|few|TRBJ1-5
TGTGCCAGCAGCCAGCCTAATCAGCCCCAGCATTTT
CASSQPNQPQHF
>-|TRBV18|-|TRBJ2-1
TGTGCCAGCTCACCGGAATCATACTCCTACAATGAGCAGTTCTTC
CASSPESYSYNEQFF
>TRBD1|TRBV5-4|-|TRBJ1-1
TGTGCCAGCAGCTGGGACAGGGTGAACACTGAAGCTTTCTTT
CASSWDRVNTEAFF
>-|TRBV5-5|once|TRBJ1-5
TGTGCCAGCAGCTTCTGGGCGTCTGGCAATCAGCCCCAGCATTTT
CASSFWASGNQPQHF
>-|TRBV6-5|-|TRBJ1-3
TGTGCCAGCAGTCCGGGGGATTTAGCAAACACCATATATTTT
CASSPGDLANTIYF
>TRBD1|TRBV15|-|TRBJ1-5
TGTGCCACCAGCAGGATGGTAGGGACAGGGAGGCATCAGCCCCAGCATTTT
CATSRMVGTGRHQPQHF
>-|TRBV11-2|-|TRBJ2-6
TGTGCCAGCAGCTTAACTACCTCTGGGGCCAACGTCCTGACTTTC
CASSLTTSGANVLTF
>-|TRBV7-9|-|TRBJ2-5
TGTGCCAGCAGACGAACCTGGGAGCGACAGGCCGTCCGAGAGACCCAGTACTTC
CASRRTWERQAVRETQYF
>TRBD2|TRBV7-2|few|TRBJ2-5
TGTGCCAGCAGCTTAGCGCCGAGCGGGGAAGAGACCCAGTACTTC
CASSLAPSGEETQYF
>-|TRBV7-9|once|TRBJ1-2
TGTGCCAGCAGCCAAGGTGGGGGGTATGGCTACACCTTC
CASSQGGGYGYTF
>-|TRBV6-5|-|TRBJ2-3
TGTGCCAGCAGTTACGAGGGGGCGGGGAGCACAGATACGCAGTATTTT
CASSYEGAGSTDTQYF
>-|TRBV7-9|-|TRBJ1-2
TGTGCCAGCAGCCCCGACATCCCCGGCAGCTATGGCTACACCTTC
CASSPDIPGSYGYTF
>-|TRBV6-5|-|TRBJ2-4
TGTGCCAGCAGTCCCACTTTTGTCAAAAACATTCAGTACTTC
CASSPTFVKNIQYF
>TRBD2|TRBV29-1|-|TRBJ2-1
TGCAGCGTTGAATCCCCGGGAGGGCCAGTCGATGAGCAGTTCTTC
CSVESPGGPVDEQFF
>-|TRBV7-9|-|TRBJ1-5
TGTGCCAGCAGCTTGGGGGCAGACAATCAGCCCCAGCATTTT
CASSLGADNQPQHF
>-|TRBV4-1|-|TRBJ2-7
TGCGCCAGCAGCCACCCTAGGAGGTCCTACGAGCAGTACTTC
CASSHPRRSYEQYF
>TRBD1|TRBV7-8|-|TRBJ1-5
TGTGCCAGCAGCCCTGGCTCGGGACAGGGTGGAGGAAGCAATCAGCCCCAGCATTTT
CASSPGSGQGGGSNQPQHF